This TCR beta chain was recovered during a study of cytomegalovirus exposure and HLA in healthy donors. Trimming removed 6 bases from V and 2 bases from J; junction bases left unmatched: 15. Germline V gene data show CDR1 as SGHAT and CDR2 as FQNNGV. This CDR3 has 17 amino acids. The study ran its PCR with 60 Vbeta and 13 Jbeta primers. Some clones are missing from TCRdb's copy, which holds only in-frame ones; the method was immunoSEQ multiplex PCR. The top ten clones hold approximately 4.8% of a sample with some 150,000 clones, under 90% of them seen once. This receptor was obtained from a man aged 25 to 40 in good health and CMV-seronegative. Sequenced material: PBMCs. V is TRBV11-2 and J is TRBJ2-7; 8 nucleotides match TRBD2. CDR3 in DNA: TGTGCCAGCAGTTTCCCCCGGAGCGGGAGTAACACCTACGAGCAGTACTTC. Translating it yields CASSFPRSGSNTYEQYF.